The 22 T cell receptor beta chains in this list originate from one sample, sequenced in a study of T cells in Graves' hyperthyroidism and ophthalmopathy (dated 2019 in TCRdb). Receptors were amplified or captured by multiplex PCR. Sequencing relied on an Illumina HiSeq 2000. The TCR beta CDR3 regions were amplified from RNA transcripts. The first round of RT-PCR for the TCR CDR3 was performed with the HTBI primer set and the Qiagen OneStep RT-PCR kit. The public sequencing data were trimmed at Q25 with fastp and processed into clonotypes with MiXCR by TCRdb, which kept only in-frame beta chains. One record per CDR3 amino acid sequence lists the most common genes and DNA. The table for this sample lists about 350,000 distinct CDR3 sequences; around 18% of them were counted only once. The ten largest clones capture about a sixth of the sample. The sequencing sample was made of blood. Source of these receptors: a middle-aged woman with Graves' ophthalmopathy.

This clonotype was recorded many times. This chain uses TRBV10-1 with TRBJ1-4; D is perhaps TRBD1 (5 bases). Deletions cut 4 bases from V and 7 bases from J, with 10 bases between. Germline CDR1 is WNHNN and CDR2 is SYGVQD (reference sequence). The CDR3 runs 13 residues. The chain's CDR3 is CASSAGASEKLFF. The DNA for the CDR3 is TGCGCCAGCAGTGCCGGGGCGAGTGAAAAACTGTTTTTT.

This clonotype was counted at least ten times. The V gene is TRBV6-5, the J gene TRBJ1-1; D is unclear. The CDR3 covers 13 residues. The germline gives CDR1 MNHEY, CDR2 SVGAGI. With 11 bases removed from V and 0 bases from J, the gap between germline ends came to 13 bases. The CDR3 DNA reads TGTGCCTCCCTCAAACAGATGAACACTGAAGCTTTCTTT. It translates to CASLKQMNTEAFF.

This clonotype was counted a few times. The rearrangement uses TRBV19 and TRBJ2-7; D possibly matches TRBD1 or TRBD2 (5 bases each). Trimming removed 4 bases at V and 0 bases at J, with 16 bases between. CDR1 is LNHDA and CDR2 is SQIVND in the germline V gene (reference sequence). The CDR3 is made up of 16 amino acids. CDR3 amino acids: CASSTVLRETSYEQYF. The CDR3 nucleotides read TGTGCCAGTAGTACCGTCCTCAGGGAGACCTCCTACGAGCAGTACTTC.

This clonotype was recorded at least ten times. CDR3 loop: CASSWGYQETQYF. CDR3 nucleotide sequence: TGTGCCAGCAGTTGGGGGTACCAAGAGACCCAGTACTTC. The rearrangement joins TRBV27 to TRBJ2-5; possibly TRBD1 or TRBD2 for D (5 bases each). This CDR3 contains 13 residues. Per germline, CDR1 MNHEY and CDR2 SMNVEV (reference sequence). The germline V and J ends were trimmed by 4 bases and 0 bases, with 6 bases remaining between them.

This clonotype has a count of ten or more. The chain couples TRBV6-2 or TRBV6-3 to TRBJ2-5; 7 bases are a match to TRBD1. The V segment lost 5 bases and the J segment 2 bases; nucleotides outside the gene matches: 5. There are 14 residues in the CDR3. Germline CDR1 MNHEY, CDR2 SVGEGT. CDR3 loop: CASSRDSQQETQYF. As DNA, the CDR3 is TGTGCCAGCAGTCGGGACAGTCAACAAGAGACCCAGTACTTC.

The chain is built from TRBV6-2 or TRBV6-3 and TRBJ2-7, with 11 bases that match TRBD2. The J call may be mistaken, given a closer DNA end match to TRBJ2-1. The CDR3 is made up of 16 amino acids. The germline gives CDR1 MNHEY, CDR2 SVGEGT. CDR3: CASSYKGLAGGYEQFF. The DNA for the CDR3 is TGTGCCAGCAGTTACAAGGGTCTAGCGGGAGGCTACGAGCAGTTCTTC.

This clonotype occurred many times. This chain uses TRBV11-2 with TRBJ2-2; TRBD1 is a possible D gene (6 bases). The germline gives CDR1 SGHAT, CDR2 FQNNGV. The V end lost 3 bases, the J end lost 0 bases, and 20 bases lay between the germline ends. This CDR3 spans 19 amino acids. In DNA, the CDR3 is TGTGCCAGCAGCTTGAGATTTCCAGGGGTAGGGACGAACACCGGGGAGCTGTTTTTT. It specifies CASSLRFPGVGTNTGELFF.

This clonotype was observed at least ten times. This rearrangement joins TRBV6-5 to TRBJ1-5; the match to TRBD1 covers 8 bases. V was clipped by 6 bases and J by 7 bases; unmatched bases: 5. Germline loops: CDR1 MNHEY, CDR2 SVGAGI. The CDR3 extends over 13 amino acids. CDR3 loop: CASRPDRVQPQHF. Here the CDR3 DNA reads TGTGCCAGCAGGCCGGACAGGGTCCAGCCCCAGCATTTT.

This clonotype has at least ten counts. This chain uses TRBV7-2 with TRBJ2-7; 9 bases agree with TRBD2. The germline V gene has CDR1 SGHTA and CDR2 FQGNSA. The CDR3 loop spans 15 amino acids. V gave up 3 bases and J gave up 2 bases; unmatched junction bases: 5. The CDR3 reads CASSFPSGDPYEQYF. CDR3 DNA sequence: TGTGCCAGCAGCTTCCCTAGCGGGGACCCCTACGAGCAGTACTTC.

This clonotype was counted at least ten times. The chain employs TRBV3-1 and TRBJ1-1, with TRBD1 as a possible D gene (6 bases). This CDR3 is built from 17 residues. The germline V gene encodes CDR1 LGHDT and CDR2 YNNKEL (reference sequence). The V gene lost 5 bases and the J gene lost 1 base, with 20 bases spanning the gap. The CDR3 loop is CASSSGRGGIGNTEAFF. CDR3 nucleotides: TGTGCCAGCAGCAGCGGGAGAGGGGGTATTGGGAACACTGAAGCTTTCTTT.

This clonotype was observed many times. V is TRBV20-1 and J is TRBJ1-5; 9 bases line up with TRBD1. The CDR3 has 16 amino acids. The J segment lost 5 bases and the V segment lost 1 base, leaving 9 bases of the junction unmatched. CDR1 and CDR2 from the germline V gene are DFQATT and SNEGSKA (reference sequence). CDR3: CSARGMRDRVYQPQHF. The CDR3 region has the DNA TGCAGTGCTAGAGGCATGCGGGACAGGGTATATCAGCCCCAGCATTTT.

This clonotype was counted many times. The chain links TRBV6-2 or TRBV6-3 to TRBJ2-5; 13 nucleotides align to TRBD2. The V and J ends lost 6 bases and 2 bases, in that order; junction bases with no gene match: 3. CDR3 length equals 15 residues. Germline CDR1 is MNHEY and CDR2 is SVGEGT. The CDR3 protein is CASRLAGGGQETQYF. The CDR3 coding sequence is TGTGCCAGCAGACTAGCGGGAGGGGGACAAGAGACCCAGTACTTC.

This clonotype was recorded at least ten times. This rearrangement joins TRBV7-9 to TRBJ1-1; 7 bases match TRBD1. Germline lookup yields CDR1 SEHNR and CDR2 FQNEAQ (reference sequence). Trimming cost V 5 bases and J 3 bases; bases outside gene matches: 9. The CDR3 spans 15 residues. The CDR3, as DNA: TGTGCCAGCAGCCCCCCCAGGGGGAAGGACACTGAAGCTTTCTTT. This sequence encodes CASSPPRGKDTEAFF.

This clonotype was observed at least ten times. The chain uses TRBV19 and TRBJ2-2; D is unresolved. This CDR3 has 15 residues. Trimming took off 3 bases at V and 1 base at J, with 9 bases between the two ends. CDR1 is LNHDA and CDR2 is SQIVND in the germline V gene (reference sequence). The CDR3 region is CASSIYRMNTGELFF. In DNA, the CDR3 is TGTGCCAGTAGTATCTACAGAATGAACACCGGGGAGCTGTTTTTT.

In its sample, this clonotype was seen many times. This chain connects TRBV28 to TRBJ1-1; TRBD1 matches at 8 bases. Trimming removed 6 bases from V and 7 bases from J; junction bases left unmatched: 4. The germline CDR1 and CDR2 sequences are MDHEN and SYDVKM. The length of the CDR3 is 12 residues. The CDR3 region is CASRQGASEAFF. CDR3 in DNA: TGTGCCAGCAGGCAGGGGGCTAGTGAAGCTTTCTTT.

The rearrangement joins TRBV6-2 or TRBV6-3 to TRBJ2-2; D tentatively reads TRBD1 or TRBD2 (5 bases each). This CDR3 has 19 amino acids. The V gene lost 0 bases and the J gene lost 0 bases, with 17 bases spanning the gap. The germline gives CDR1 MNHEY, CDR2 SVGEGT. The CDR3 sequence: CASSYSIAIRGANTGELFF. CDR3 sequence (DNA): TGTGCCAGCAGTTACTCGATAGCCATACGGGGCGCGAACACCGGGGAGCTGTTTTTT.

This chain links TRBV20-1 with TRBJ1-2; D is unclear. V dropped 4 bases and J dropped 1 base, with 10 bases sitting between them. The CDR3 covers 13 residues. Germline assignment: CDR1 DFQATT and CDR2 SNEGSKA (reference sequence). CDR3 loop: CSAITENNYGYTF. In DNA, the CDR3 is TGCAGTGCTATAACGGAAAATAACTATGGCTACACCTTC.

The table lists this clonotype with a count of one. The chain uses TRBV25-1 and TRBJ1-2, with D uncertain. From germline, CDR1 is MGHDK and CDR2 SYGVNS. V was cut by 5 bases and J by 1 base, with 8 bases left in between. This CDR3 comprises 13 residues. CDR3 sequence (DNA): TGTGCCAGCAGTCAGAAACTTAACTATGGCTACACCTTC. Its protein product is CASSQKLNYGYTF.

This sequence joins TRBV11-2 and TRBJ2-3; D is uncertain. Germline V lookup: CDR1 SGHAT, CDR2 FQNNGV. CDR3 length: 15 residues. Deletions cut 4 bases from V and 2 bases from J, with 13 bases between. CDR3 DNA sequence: TGTGCCAGCAGCTCCAGGACGAGATCCACAGATACGCAGTATTTT. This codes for CASSSRTRSTDTQYF.

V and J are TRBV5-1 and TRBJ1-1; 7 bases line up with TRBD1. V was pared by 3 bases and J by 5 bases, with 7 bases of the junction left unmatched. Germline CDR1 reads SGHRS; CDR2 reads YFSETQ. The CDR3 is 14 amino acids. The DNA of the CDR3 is TGCGCCAGCAGCTCACTACGGACAGGTACTGAAGCTTTCTTT. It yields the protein CASSSLRTGTEAFF.

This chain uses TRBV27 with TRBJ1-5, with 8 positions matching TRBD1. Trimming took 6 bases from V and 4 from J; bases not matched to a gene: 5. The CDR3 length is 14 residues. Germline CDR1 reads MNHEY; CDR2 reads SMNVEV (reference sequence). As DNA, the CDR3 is TGTGCCAGCAGGCCCAGACAGGGGAATCAGCCCCAGCATTTT. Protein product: CASRPRQGNQPQHF.

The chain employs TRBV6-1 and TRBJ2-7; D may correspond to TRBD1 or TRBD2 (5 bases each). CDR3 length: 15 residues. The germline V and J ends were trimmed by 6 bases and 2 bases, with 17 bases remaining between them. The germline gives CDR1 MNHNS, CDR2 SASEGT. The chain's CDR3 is CASRQPGRLAYEQYF. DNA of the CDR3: TGTGCCAGCAGACAACCGGGACGGCTAGCCTACGAGCAGTACTTC.